The 24 T cell receptor beta chains below all came from one sample that was sequenced in a study of blood T cells in healthy people across ages. A sample-barcoded 5' primer and a J-beta primer mix were used in a second PCR of roughly 7 to 12 cycles. TCRdb reprocessed the 5' RACE reads with MiXCR, giving one entry per CDR3 protein. The sample has 1,300,000 or so distinct CDR3 sequences, approximately 60% seen once. Sequenced material: blood. The receptors originated from a man younger than 35 in good health.

This clonotype was counted a few times. The chain links TRBV7-9 to TRBJ2-7; tentatively, D is TRBD2 (5 bases). The V gene lost 0 bases and the J gene lost 2 bases, with 8 bases spanning the gap. The germline V gene has CDR1 SEHNR and CDR2 FQNEAQ (reference sequence). The CDR3 extends over 14 amino acids. The CDR3 sequence: CASSLARATYEQYF. The CDR3 DNA reads as TGTGCCAGCAGCTTAGCGAGGGCAACCTACGAGCAGTACTTC. Full variable domain (remainder filled in from reference TRBV7-9 and TRBJ2-7): DTGVSQNPRHKITKRGQNVTFRCDPISEHNRLYWYRQTLGQGPEFLTYFQNEAQLEKSRLLSDRFSAERPKGSFSTLEIQRTEQGDSAMYLCASSLARATYEQYFGPGTRLTVT.

The V gene is TRBV4-1, the J gene TRBJ2-7; 10 nucleotides agree with TRBD1. Trimming at V came to 1 base and at J to 4 bases, leaving 4 bases not matched to a gene. The CDR3 sequence is 15 residues long. Germline V gene data show CDR1 as MGHRA and CDR2 as YSYEKL. The CDR3 here is CASSQVDRGSYEQYF. The CDR3 DNA reads as TGCGCCAGCAGCCAAGTGGACAGGGGGAGTTACGAGCAGTACTTC.

This clonotype was seen repeatedly, ten times or more. The chain uses TRBV20-1 and TRBJ2-7, with 7 nucleotides matching TRBD2. The V segment lost 6 bases and the J segment 4 bases; nucleotides outside the gene matches: 6. From germline, CDR1 is DFQATT and CDR2 SNEGSKA (reference sequence). The CDR3 is made up of 12 amino acids. The CDR3 reads CSAWDYTYEQYF. DNA for the CDR3: TGCAGTGCGTGGGACTATACTTACGAGCAGTACTTC.

V usage is TRBV6-2 or TRBV6-3 and J usage is TRBJ2-3; 8 nucleotides agree with TRBD2. CDR3 length: 14 residues. J lost 4 bases, V lost 5 bases, and 5 bases had no gene match. Germline CDR1 is MNHEY and CDR2 is SVGEGT. CDR3 DNA: TGTGCCAGCAGTGGCGCGGGAGGTTCAGATACGCAGTATTTT. It codes for CASSGAGGSDTQYF.

This clonotype occurred many times. The rearrangement joins TRBV7-2 to TRBJ2-1; 15 nucleotides match TRBD2. CDR1 and CDR2 (germline): SGHTA, FQGNSA. V dropped 5 bases and J dropped 7; count of bases not matched to a gene: 3. CDR3 length equals 15 residues. As DNA, the CDR3 is TGTGCCAGCAGCCACGGACTAGCGGGAGGGAATGAGCAGTTCTTC. Translation gives CASSHGLAGGNEQFF.

This sequence joins TRBV5-1 and TRBJ1-4; D remains ambiguous. Germline V gives CDR1 SGHRS, CDR2 YFSETQ. Trimming shortened V by 4 bases and J by 7 bases, and 17 bases separated the two germline ends. The CDR3 is 15 residues long. CDR3 sequence: CASSPDGELTEKLFF. DNA of the CDR3: TGCGCCAGCAGCCCGGATGGGGAGCTTACTGAAAAACTGTTTTTT. Using reference TRBV5-1 and TRBJ1-4 for the parts outside the CDR3, the full variable domain is KAGVTQTPRYLIKTRGQQVTLSCSPISGHRSVSWYQQTPGQGLQFLFEYFSETQRNKGNFPGRFSGRQFSNSRSEMNVSTLELGDSALYLCASSPDGELTEKLFFGSGTQLSVL.

The V call is TRBV6-5, the J call TRBJ1-1; possible D gene TRBD1, 6 bases. Germline V gives CDR1 MNHEY, CDR2 SVGAGI. V was pared by 7 bases and J by 5 bases, with 20 bases between. This CDR3 spans 15 amino acids. CDR3 coding DNA: TGTGCCAGCACCGCCCCGGGACACGGCGGGACTGAAGCTTTCTTT. It translates to CASTAPGHGGTEAFF.

This chain links TRBV20-1 with TRBJ1-6; D ambiguous. V lost 1 base to trimming and J lost 7 bases, with 11 bases between them. Germline V lookup: CDR1 DFQATT, CDR2 SNEGSKA (reference sequence). The CDR3 length is 14 residues. The CDR3 reads CSARASQPNSPLHF. The CDR3 DNA reads as TGCAGTGCTAGAGCGAGTCAGCCAAATTCACCCCTCCACTTT.

This clonotype came up once. The chain couples TRBV4-3 to TRBJ1-1; D is uncertain. CDR3 length: 14 residues. V was trimmed by 0 bases and J by 1 base, leaving 6 bases between them. Germline CDR1 is LGHNA and CDR2 is YSLEER. CDR3 residues: CASSQEERNTEAFF. CDR3 DNA sequence: TGCGCCAGCAGCCAAGAAGAGAGGAACACTGAAGCTTTCTTT.

The rearrangement joins TRBV5-1 to TRBJ2-6; the D is unclear. Trimming took 5 bases from V and 0 from J, leaving 15 bases between them. Germline V gives CDR1 SGHRS, CDR2 YFSETQ. This CDR3 contains 17 residues. Here the CDR3 reads CASSKDGPPSGANVLTF. The CDR3 bases are TGCGCCAGCAGTAAGGACGGTCCCCCCTCTGGGGCCAACGTCCTGACTTTC.

This chain joins TRBV10-3 and TRBJ2-7; D gene ambiguous. V was clipped by 6 bases and J by 1 base, with 16 bases between them. The CDR3 extends over 15 amino acids. Germline V CDR1 and CDR2: ENHRY, SYGVKD. The CDR3: CAISGPDSFSYEQYF. The CDR3 DNA sequence: TGTGCCATCAGCGGACCGGATTCTTTTTCCTACGAGCAGTACTTC.

The rearrangement uses TRBV21-1 and TRBJ1-1. TRBV21-1 has pseudogene status. This CDR3 has 16 residues. CDR3 amino acids: CASSKEKIGSGTEAFF. DNA for the CDR3: TGTGCCAGCAGCAAGGAAAAAATAGGTTCCGGTACTGAAGCTTTCTTT.

Only a few counts were recorded for this clonotype. In DNA form, the CDR3 reads TGCAGCGAAGAGATGAAAACAGGGGGCGCGGCAGATACGCAGTATTTT. Its protein product is CSEEMKTGGAADTQYF. V gene TRBV29-1 combines with J gene TRBJ2-3; 9 positions agree with TRBD1. V trimming: 7 bases; J trimming: 4 bases; junction bases outside the gene matches: 15. CDR1 is SQVTM, CDR2 ANQGSEA, per germline. The CDR3 extends over 16 amino acids.

The chain is built from TRBV6-1 and TRBJ2-7; TRBD2 matches at 10 bases. The trim removed 5 bases at V and 6 bases at J, leaving 13 bases unmatched. Per the germline V gene, CDR1 is MNHNS and CDR2 is SASEGT. This CDR3 comprises 16 residues. For the CDR3, the DNA is TGTGCCAGCAGTCCTCAGCGGCCTAGCGGGAGTATCGAGCAGTACTTC. It encodes CASSPQRPSGSIEQYF.

This rearrangement joins TRBV12-3 or TRBV12-4 to TRBJ2-7; D uncertain. The J call may be incorrect, as the DNA end agrees better with TRBJ2-5. This CDR3 has 13 amino acids. CDR3 in amino acids: CASSFLPKETQYF. As DNA, the CDR3 is TGTGCCAGCAGTTTTTTACCTAAAGAGACCCAGTACTTC.

The CDR3 region is CASRTRDSLPSYEQYF. The CDR3 DNA reads as TGTGCCAGCAGAACCCGAGACAGTCTACCTTCCTACGAGCAGTACTTC. The J gene is TRBJ2-4, the V gene TRBV5-6, with a weak D call TRBD1 (5 bases). The J call is in doubt because the DNA end fits TRBJ2-7 better. From germline, CDR1 is SGHDT and CDR2 YYEEEE. This CDR3 is built from 16 residues.

The J gene is TRBJ1-1, the V gene TRBV12-3 or TRBV12-4; TRBD1 is a possible D gene (5 bases). CDR3 length equals 12 residues. V was trimmed by 5 bases and J by 2 bases, leaving 6 bases between them. The CDR3 reads CASSGDNTEAFF. The CDR3 coding sequence is TGTGCCAGCAGTGGGGACAACACTGAAGCTTTCTTT.

The chain has TRBV6-1 and TRBJ1-6; D not certain. CDR3 length: 15 amino acids. Trimming stripped 1 base from V and 2 bases from J, with 6 bases between. Looked up from germline, CDR1 is MNHNS and CDR2 is SASEGT. The CDR3, as DNA: TGTGCCAGCAGTGAAGGAGAGACCTATAATTCACCCCTCCACTTT. Amino acids: CASSEGETYNSPLHF.

The chain joins TRBV13 to TRBJ2-5; 7 bases map to TRBD2. The germline gives CDR1 PRHDT, CDR2 FYEKMQ (reference sequence). The ends lost 6 bases at V and 3 bases at J; junction bases unmatched: 7. This CDR3 contains 14 residues. The DNA of the CDR3 is TGTGCCAGCAGGCTAGGTGCGGGAGAAGAGACCCAGTACTTC. Residues: CASRLGAGEETQYF.

The genes are TRBV11-2 and TRBJ1-2; no definite D call. Germline V gene sequence: CDR1 SGHAT, CDR2 FQNNGV. The CDR3 runs to 15 residues. The V gene lost 4 bases and the J gene lost 4 bases, with 16 bases spanning the gap. CDR3 coding DNA: TGTGCCAGCAGCTCCTACAGAGACTTCCGCTATGGCTACACCTTC. Encoded protein: CASSSYRDFRYGYTF.

In this sample, this clonotype turned up a few times. The gene calls are TRBV4-3 and TRBJ2-7; 8 nucleotides align to TRBD2. From germline, CDR1 is LGHNA and CDR2 YSLEER. The CDR3 has 18 amino acids. V lost 4 bases to trimming and J lost 0 bases; unmatched junction nucleotides: 14. CDR3 DNA: TGCGCCAGCAGCCCGCAAGCGGGGGCCACGTTAAGCTCCTACGAGCAGTACTTC. It encodes CASSPQAGATLSSYEQYF.

The chain joins TRBV20-1 to TRBJ2-1; TRBD2 might be the D (6 bases). Trimming left V 3 bases short and J 3 bases short, with 12 bases between. The length of the CDR3 is 14 residues. In germline, CDR1 is DFQATT, CDR2 SNEGSKA (reference sequence). CDR3 region: CSARPGENYNEQFF. CDR3 sequence (DNA): TGCAGTGCTAGGCCGGGGGAGAACTACAATGAGCAGTTCTTC.

The chain is built from TRBV7-2 and TRBJ2-1; D uncertain. The DNA end is a closer match to TRBJ2-7, so the J assignment may be wrong. Germline loops: CDR1 SGHTA, CDR2 FQGNSA. This CDR3 spans 15 amino acids. For the CDR3, the DNA is TGTGCCAGCAGCTCCCACTCCGGGCCCCCGGACGAGCAGTACTTC. Residues: CASSSHSGPPDEQYF.

The rearrangement uses TRBV7-2 and TRBJ1-4, with D possibly TRBD1 on 6 matching bases. This CDR3 spans 12 amino acids. V was trimmed by 5 bases and J by 14 bases, leaving 15 bases between them. CDR1 is SGHTA and CDR2 is FQGNSA in the germline V gene. Here the CDR3 DNA reads TGTGCCAGCAGCGGACTACAGGGAGCGCTGTTTTTT. This translates into CASSGLQGALFF.